Each of the 5 T cell receptor beta chains below was sequenced from the same sample in a study of vaccination and CD4 T cells after COVID-19. The antigens of these receptors remain unknown. The Oncomine TCR Beta short-read assay generated sequence data from the DNA of cultured CD4+ T cells. From the PCR reads, TCRdb called clonotypes with MiXCR, one entry per CDR3 protein. The table lists about 15,000 distinct CDR3 sequences, around 30% of them singletons. This sample's treatment: roughly 10-day PBMC culture with coronavirus spike peptide pools or control peptides (ViraFEST assay). The sample taken for sequencing was cultured CD4+ T cells from blood. These receptor sequences come from a human donor with COVID-19.

This clonotype was counted once. The chain joins TRBV7-3 to TRBJ2-6, with D maybe TRBD2 (5 bases). The CDR3 sequence is 16 residues long. Trimming cost V 2 bases and J 0 bases, with 8 bases left between them. Germline V gene lookup returns CDR1 SGHTA and CDR2 FQGTGA. In DNA form, the CDR3 reads TGTGCCAGCAGCTTATTCGGGAACTCTGGGGCCAACGTCCTGACTTTC. Translating gives CASSLFGNSGANVLTF.

This clonotype turned up a few times. The chain joins TRBV6-2 or TRBV6-3 to TRBJ2-5; D is undetermined. The CDR3 has 12 amino acids. Germline V gene data show CDR1 as MNHEY and CDR2 as SVGEGT. V was pared by 3 bases and J by 5 bases, with 7 bases between. As DNA, the CDR3 is TGTGCCAGCAGTTATTCGGCCGAGACCCAGTACTTC. Its protein is CASSYSAETQYF.

This clonotype has just a few counts. This rearrangement joins TRBV6-1 to TRBJ2-7; possible D gene TRBD2, 6 bases. Per the germline V gene, CDR1 is MNHNS and CDR2 is SASEGT. This CDR3 region has 12 residues. Trimming removed 0 bases from V and 6 bases from J, with 6 bases in between. CDR3 coding DNA: TGTGCCAGCAGTGAAGCGGGGGGCGAGCAGTACTTC. This gives the protein CASSEAGGEQYF.

The V and J genes are TRBV12-3 or TRBV12-4 and TRBJ2-1, with 12 nucleotides matching TRBD2. CDR3 length: 17 amino acids. V dropped 5 bases and J dropped 7; count of bases not matched to a gene: 12. CDR3 loop: CASSPYASGGAGNEQFF. The CDR3 DNA sequence: TGTGCCAGCAGTCCTTACGCTAGCGGGGGGGCCGGGAATGAGCAGTTCTTC.

The V and J genes are TRBV27 and TRBJ2-7, with D possibly being TRBD1 (6 bases). CDR1 and CDR2 (germline): MNHEY, SMNVEV (reference sequence). V lost 2 bases and J lost 6, with 20 bases in between. The CDR3 is 16 residues long. The DNA of the CDR3 is TGTGCCAGCAGTTTACAGGGGTCCACCCCTACGGGCGAGCAGTACTTC. Protein sequence: CASSLQGSTPTGEQYF.